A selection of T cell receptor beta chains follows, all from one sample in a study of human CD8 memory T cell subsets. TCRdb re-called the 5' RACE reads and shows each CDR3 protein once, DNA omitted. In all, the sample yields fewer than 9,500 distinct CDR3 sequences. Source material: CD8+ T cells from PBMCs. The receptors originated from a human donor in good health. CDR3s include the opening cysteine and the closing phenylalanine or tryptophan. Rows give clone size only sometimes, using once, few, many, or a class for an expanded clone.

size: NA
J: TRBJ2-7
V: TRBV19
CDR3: CASSIAAGTYEQYF

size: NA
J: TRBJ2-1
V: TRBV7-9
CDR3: CASSLVRSIYNEQFF

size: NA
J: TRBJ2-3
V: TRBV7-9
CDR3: CASSGVAEDTQYF

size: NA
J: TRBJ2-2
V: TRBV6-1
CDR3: CASASGTTDLTGELFF

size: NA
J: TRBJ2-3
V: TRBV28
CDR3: CASTEDRVNPDTQYF

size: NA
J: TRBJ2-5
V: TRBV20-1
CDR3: CSARGAGTGPQETQYF

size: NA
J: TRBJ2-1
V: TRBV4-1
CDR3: CASSQQTGLYNEQFF

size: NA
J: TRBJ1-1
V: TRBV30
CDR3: CAWTQLRGTEAFF

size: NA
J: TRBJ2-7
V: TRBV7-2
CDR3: CASSPSSPYEQYF

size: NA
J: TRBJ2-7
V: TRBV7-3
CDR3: CASSLNRGQSYEQYF

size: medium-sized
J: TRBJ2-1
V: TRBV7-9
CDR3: CASRTQGGDEQFF

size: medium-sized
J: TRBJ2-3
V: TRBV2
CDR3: CASSTGEDTQYF

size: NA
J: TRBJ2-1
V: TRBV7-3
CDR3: CASSIRPDEQFF

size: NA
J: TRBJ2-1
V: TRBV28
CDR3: CASSLGQGLSHEQFF

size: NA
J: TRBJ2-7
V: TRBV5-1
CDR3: CASTDGGLSYEQYF

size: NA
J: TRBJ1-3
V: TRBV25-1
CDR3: CASSDSSGNTIYF

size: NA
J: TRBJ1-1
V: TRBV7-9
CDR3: CASSSGISLEAFF

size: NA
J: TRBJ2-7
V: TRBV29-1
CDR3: CSVRQGFYEQYF

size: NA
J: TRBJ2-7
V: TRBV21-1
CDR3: CASSKETARPYEQYF

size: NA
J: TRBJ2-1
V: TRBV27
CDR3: CASSLLDGNEQFF

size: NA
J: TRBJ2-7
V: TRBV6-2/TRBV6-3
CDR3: CASSYSRLGTSGKYEQYF

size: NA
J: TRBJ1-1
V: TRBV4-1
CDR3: CASSQVRGEDEAFF

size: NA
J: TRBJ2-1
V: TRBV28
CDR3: CASSLNGLAGSEQFF

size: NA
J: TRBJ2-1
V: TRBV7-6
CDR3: CASSFWVGAYNEQFF

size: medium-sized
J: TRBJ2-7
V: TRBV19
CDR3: CASSFGTSYEQYF

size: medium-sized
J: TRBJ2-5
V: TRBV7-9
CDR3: CASSPSPGEGQETQYF

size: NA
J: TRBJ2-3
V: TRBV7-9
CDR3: CASSLEVLAESTDTQYF

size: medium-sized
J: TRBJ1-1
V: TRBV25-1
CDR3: CASSLGATGEAFF

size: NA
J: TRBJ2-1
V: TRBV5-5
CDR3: CASSPGQGNNEQFF

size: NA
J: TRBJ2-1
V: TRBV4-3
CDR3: CASSPGLAGSEQFF

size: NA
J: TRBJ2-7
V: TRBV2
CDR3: CASSERGSYEQYF

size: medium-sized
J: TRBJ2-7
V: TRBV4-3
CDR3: CASSLGSGLTYEQYF

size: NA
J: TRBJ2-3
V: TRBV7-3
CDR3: CASSLDPLQVDTQYF

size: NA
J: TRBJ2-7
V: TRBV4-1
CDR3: CASSQTTEAYEQYF

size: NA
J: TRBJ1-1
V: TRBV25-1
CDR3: CASSVHPMDRPHTEAFF

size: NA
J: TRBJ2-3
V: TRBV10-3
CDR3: CAISSGGELDTQYF

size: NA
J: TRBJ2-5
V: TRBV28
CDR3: CATNLGDRETQYF

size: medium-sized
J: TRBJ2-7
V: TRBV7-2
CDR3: CASSFASLYEQYF

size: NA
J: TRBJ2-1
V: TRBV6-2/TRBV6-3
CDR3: CASTTLADEQFF

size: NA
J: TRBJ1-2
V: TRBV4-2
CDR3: CASSQGRDSSFYGYTF

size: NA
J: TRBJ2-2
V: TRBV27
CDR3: CASSFGYGTGELFF

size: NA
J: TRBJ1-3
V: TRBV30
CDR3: CAWSPTGNTIYF

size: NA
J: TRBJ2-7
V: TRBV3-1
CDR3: CASSQDDPGQGSSYEQYF

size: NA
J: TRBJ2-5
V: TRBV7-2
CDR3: CASSLGVSLAQETQYF

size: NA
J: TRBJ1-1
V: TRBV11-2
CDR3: CASEDRDGAFF

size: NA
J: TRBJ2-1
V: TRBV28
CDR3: CASSFRDRVRNEQFF

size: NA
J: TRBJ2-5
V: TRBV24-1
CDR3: CATSDVPRERGETQYF

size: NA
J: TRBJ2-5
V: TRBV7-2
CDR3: CASSFSGPRVGETQYF

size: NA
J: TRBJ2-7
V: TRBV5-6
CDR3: CASSRLREGPYEQYF

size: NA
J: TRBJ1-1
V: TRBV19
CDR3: CASGTGTYTEAFF

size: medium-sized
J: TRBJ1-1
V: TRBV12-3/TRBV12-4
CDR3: CASSLTGQGRKNTEAFF